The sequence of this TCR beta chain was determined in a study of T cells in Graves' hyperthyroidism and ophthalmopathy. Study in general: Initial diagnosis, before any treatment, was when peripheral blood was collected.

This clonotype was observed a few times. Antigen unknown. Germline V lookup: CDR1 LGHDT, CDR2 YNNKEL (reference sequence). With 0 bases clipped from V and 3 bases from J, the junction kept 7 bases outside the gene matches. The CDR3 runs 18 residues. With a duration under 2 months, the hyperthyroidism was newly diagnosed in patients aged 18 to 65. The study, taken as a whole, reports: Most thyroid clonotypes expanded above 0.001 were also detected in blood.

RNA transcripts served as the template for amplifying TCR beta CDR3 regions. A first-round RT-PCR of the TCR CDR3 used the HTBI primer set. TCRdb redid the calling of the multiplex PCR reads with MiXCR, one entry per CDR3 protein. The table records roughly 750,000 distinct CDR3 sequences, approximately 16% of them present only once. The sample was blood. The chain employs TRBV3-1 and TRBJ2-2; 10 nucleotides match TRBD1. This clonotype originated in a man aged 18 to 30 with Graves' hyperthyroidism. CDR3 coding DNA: TGTGCCAGCAGCCAAGACCGGGACAGGGGATTGTACACCGGGGAGCTGTTTTTT. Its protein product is CASSQDRDRGLYTGELFF. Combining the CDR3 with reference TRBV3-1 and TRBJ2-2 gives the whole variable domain DTAVSQTPKYLVTQMGNDKSIKCEQNLGHDTMYWYKQDSKKFLKIMFSYNNKELIINETVPNRFSPKSPDKAHLNLHINSLELGDSAVYFCASSQDRDRGLYTGELFFGEGSRLTVL.